The clone carrying this T cell receptor beta chain has only a few counts. Its antigen is as yet unknown. The data belong to a study of cytomegalovirus exposure and HLA in healthy donors. Study outcomes and limitations: With high specificity and sensitivity, the classifier reportedly diagnosed cytomegalovirus status. Cytomegalovirus association was assigned to more than 150 TCR beta chains.

PCR employed 60 Vbeta and 13 Jbeta primers. Measured with immunoSEQ multiplex PCR; TCRdb has only the in-frame clones, and not every one. The sample lists 200,000 to 250,000 clones; 65% to 90% were seen once. The CDR3 runs to 14 residues. Trimming took off 6 bases at V and 0 bases at J, with 11 bases between the two ends. Germline loops: CDR1 SGHTA, CDR2 FQGTGA. This receptor was taken from a girl between 5 and 17 years old in good health and CMV-seronegative. The sample taken for sequencing was PBMCs. The V gene is TRBV7-3, the J gene TRBJ1-1, with D possibly TRBD1 on 6 matching bases. The CDR3 DNA sequence: TGTGCCAGCAGGACCGGGACAATGAACACTGAAGCTTTCTTT. Translated: CASRTGTMNTEAFF.